This is a list of T cell receptor beta chains from one sample in a study of T-cell memory formation after mild COVID-19. Using its own MiXCR run on the 5' RACE reads, TCRdb lists one record per CDR3 protein. The table lists tens of thousands of distinct CDR3 sequences, about a tenth of them singletons. The source material was PBMCs or a T cell subset sorted from them (not recorded which). These receptors were obtained from a young man who had mild COVID-19 (a few samples of this study predate the infection). Cell type and time point are not known. Both conserved end residues are part of each CDR3. The D gene is left open where the match is weak. Size is stated for part of the rows, as once, few or many counts, or as a class when the clone is expanded.

v_call,clone_size,cdr3_length,j_call,d_call,cdr3_nt,cdr3_aa
TRBV5-1,few,13,TRBJ2-1,-,TGCGCCAGCAGCCGAGACAGCTACAATGAGCAGTTCTTC,CASSRDSYNEQFF
TRBV2,-,14,TRBJ2-7,TRBD1,TGTGCCAGCAAGCAGGGGGCCTCTCCCTACGAGCAGTACTTC,CASKQGASPYEQYF
TRBV9,-,15,TRBJ1-5,-,TGTGCCAGCAGCCCGGACGGGACTAGCAATCAGCCCCAGCATTTT,CASSPDGTSNQPQHF
TRBV30,-,12,TRBJ1-1,-,TGTGCCTGGAGGGACGGTAACACTGAAGCTTTCTTT,CAWRDGNTEAFF
TRBV1,-,16,TRBJ2-7,-,TGCACCAGCAGCCCAACGATCCCGAGACTAGCGAATGAGCAGTACTTC,CTSSPTIPRLANEQYF
TRBV7-2,-,16,TRBJ1-1,-,TGTGCCAGCAGCCGCTCCCGGGGGGCTTCTTTGGCTGAAGCTTTCTTT,CASSRSRGASLAEAFF
TRBV5-1,few,14,TRBJ1-1,-,TGCGCCAGCAGCTTGGTCCTCATGAACACTGAAGCTTTCTTT,CASSLVLMNTEAFF
TRBV7-8,-,15,TRBJ1-5,-,TGTGCCAGCAGCTTAGGGGACGGAAAGAATCAGCCCCAGCATTTT,CASSLGDGKNQPQHF
TRBV28,few,15,TRBJ1-5,-,TGTGCCAGCAGTCCACACGACGGTAGCAATCAGCCCCAGCATTTT,CASSPHDGSNQPQHF
TRBV5-1,-,15,TRBJ2-2,-,TGCGCCAGCAGCCCTCGGGCGGGGAGGACCGGGGAGCTGTTTTTT,CASSPRAGRTGELFF
TRBV7-9,-,14,TRBJ2-7,-,TGTGCCAGCAGCCCCACGGGGCCTACCTACGAGCAGTACTTC,CASSPTGPTYEQYF